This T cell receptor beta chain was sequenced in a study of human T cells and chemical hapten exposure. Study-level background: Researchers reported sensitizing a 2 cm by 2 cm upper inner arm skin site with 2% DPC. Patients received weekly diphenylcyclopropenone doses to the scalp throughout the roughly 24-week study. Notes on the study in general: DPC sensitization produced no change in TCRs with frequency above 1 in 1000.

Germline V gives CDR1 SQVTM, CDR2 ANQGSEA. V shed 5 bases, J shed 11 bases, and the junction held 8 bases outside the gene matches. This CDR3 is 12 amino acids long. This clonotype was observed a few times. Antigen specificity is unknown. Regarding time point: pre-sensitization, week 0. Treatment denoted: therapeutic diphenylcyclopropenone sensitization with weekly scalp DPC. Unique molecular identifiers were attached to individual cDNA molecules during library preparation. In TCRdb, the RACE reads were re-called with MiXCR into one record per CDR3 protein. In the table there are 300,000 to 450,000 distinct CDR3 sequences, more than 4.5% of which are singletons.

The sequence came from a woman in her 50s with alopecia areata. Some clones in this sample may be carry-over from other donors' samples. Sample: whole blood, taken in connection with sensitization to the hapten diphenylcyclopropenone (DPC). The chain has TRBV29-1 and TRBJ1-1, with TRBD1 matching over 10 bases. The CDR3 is CSVWDRGVGAFF. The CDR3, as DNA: TGCAGCGTTTGGGACAGGGGAGTGGGGGCTTTCTTT. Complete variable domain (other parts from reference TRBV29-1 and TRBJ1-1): SAVISQKPSRDICQRGTSLTIQCQVDSQVTMMFWYRQQPGQSLTLIATANQGSEATYESGFVIDKFPISRPNLTFSTLTVSNMSPEDSSIYLCSVWDRGVGAFFGQGTRLTVV.